This TCR beta chain was identified in a study of early T cells in non-severe SARS-CoV-2 infection. Across the study: The sequenced material was bulk RNA from unsorted whole blood, and its chains were unpaired. General study points: The VDJdb matching leaned toward anti-spike CD8 responses and overlooked private and CD4 specificities.

This clonotype has more than one count but fewer than ten. Its antigen is unidentified. Molecules of cDNA were individually given unique molecular identifiers that were attached to them. From the 5' RACE reads, TCRdb called clonotypes with MiXCR, one entry per CDR3 protein. The data hold over 90,000 distinct CDR3 sequences, with approximately 12% observed a single time. Losses at the gene ends were 7 bases for V and 8 bases for J; bases not matched to a gene: 7. The germline CDR1 and CDR2 sequences are MDHEN and SYDVKM. The CDR3 totals 13 residues. The TCR was taken from an adult who was a healthcare worker with PCR-confirmed SARS-CoV-2 infection or an uninfected control (not recorded which). Sequenced material: whole blood, taken at baseline. The V and J genes are TRBV28 and TRBJ1-1, with 10 bases that match TRBD1. CDR3: CASTPGTGDEAFF. CDR3 nucleotide sequence: TGTGCCAGCACCCCCGGGACAGGGGACGAAGCTTTCTTT.